This T cell receptor (beta chain) came from a study of cytomegalovirus exposure and HLA in healthy donors. Concerning this clone itself: What it binds is unknown.

Data came from immunoSEQ multiplex PCR; TCRdb stores just in-frame clones and leaves some out. Of around 300,000 clones listed, about 90% are singletons. Study results and caveats: Investigators reported more than 150 TCR beta chains as tied to cytomegalovirus. Subsequent analysis of the 100 to 150 validation repertoires found a tendency for first-cohort TCR clusters to co-occur. Rarity held for most TCR sequences, but there were some public TCRs that occurred in many donors.

The donors were part of the validation cohort, which consisted of about 120 subjects and was separate from the first cohort of several hundred subjects. There are 13 residues in the CDR3. CDR1 LNHDA and CDR2 SQIVND come from the germline V gene (reference sequence). Losses at the gene ends were 8 bases for V and 6 bases for J; bases not matched to a gene: 6. What was sequenced was PBMCs. The receptor was derived from a woman aged 25 to 39 in good health and CMV-seropositive. The chain carries TRBV19 and TRBJ2-7; 11 bases are a match to TRBD1. CDR3 in DNA: TGTGCCAGTGCGTGGACAGGGGGCTCCGAGCAGTACTTC. Amino acid sequence: CASAWTGGSEQYF.